The 32 T cell receptor beta chains listed next were all sequenced from one sample in a study of T cell changes during pregnancy in multiple sclerosis. Only in-frame clones appear in the TCRdb table, and some are missing; sequencing was by immunoSEQ multiplex PCR. The data show approximately 70,000 clones, with more than 90% seen just once and less than 2% held by the top ten. The specimen was peripheral blood, collected in the second trimester of pregnancy. These receptors all stem from a female donor with multiple sclerosis, enrolled in a pregnancy study.

This chain connects TRBV4-2 to TRBJ2-3, with TRBD2 identical over 9 bases. The CDR3 is 16 amino acids. The trim removed 0 bases at V and 3 bases at J, leaving 4 bases unmatched. Germline assignment: CDR1 LGHNA and CDR2 YNFKEQ. CDR3 sequence reads: CASSQDAGGATDTQYF. CDR3 bases: TGTGCCAGCAGCCAAGATGCGGGGGGGGCGACAGATACGCAGTATTTT.

The chain joins TRBV2 to TRBJ2-7; a weak D match, TRBD1 (5 bases). From germline, CDR1 is SNHLY and CDR2 FYNNEI. The CDR3 is made up of 12 amino acids. The V end was cut by 3 bases, the J end by 4 bases, with 7 bases between. In DNA, the CDR3 is TGTGCCAGCAGTGACCAGGGATACGAGCAGTACTTC. Translated: CASSDQGYEQYF. The variable domain in full, with the rest retrieved from reference TRBV2 and TRBJ2-7, is EPEVTQTPSHQVTQMGQEVILRCVPISNHLYFYWYRQILGQKVEFLVSFYNNEISEKSEIFDDQFSVERPDGSNFTLKIRSTKLEDSAMYFCASSDQGYEQYFGPGTRLTVT.

The chain combines TRBV7-9 with TRBJ2-7; 16 bases map to TRBD2. V trimming: 5 bases; J trimming: 1 base; junction bases outside the gene matches: 11. The CDR3 consists of 19 residues. Germline values: CDR1 SEHNR, CDR2 FQNEAQ (reference sequence). The chain's CDR3 is CASSTGPGTSGGASYEQYF. The CDR3 DNA follows: TGTGCCAGCAGCACTGGTCCCGGGACTAGCGGGGGGGCGTCCTACGAGCAGTACTTC. Filled out from reference TRBV7-9 and TRBJ2-7, the complete variable domain reads DTGVSQNPRHKITKRGQNVTFRCDPISEHNRLYWYRQTLGQGPEFLTYFQNEAQLEKSRLLSDRFSAERPKGSFSTLEIQRTEQGDSAMYLCASSTGPGTSGGASYEQYFGPGTRLTVT.

The chain joins TRBV27 to TRBJ2-1; the D gene is possibly TRBD2 (6 bases). The CDR3 length is 14 residues. Germline V CDR1 and CDR2: MNHEY, SMNVEV (reference sequence). Trimming removed 7 bases from V and 6 bases from J, with 16 bases in between. CDR3 DNA sequence: TGTGCCAGCAAAGGTACGGGAGTCGGCAATGAGCAGTTCTTC. This sequence encodes CASKGTGVGNEQFF.

This rearrangement joins TRBV5-4 to TRBJ1-2, with 8 bases matching TRBD1. Germline assignment: CDR1 SGHNT and CDR2 YYREEE (reference sequence). This CDR3 spans 13 amino acids. J was trimmed by 6 bases and V by 5 bases; bases with no gene match: 6. CDR3 residues: CASRVAGGHGYTF. The CDR3 nucleotides are TGTGCCAGCAGGGTGGCAGGGGGCCATGGCTACACCTTC.

The rearrangement uses TRBV7-2 and TRBJ1-1; D remains ambiguous. The ends were cut back, 5 bases at V and 6 bases at J, with 13 bases in the middle. Germline V gene lookup returns CDR1 SGHTA and CDR2 FQGNSA. The CDR3 totals 13 residues. CDR3 nucleotide sequence: TGTGCCAGCAGCCCCTTCGGGGTATCTGAAGCTTTCTTT. Amino acid sequence: CASSPFGVSEAFF.

The rearrangement uses TRBV10-3 and TRBJ2-4; TRBD2 aligns across 9 bases. The V gene end was trimmed by 6 bases and the J gene end by 5 bases; junction bases not matched to a gene: 2. Germline V CDR1 and CDR2: ENHRY, SYGVKD. The CDR3 is 13 residues long. CDR3 bases: TGTGCCATCAGGACTAGCGGAGAAAACATTCAGTACTTC. This sequence encodes CAIRTSGENIQYF.

This clone is a singleton in its sample. The chain carries TRBV6-5 and TRBJ2-7, with D possibly matching TRBD2 (7 bases). The ends were cut back, 2 bases at V and 0 bases at J, with 11 bases in the middle. CDR3 size: 15 residues. Germline lookup yields CDR1 MNHEY and CDR2 SVGAGI. This CDR3 is CASSYGGAGSYEQYF. DNA of the CDR3: TGTGCCAGCAGTTACGGGGGGGCCGGCTCCTACGAGCAGTACTTC.

The J gene is TRBJ1-3, the V gene TRBV18; D uncertain. Germline V lookup: CDR1 KGHSH, CDR2 LQKENI. V gave up 2 bases and J gave up 0 bases, with 14 bases separating them. The CDR3 runs 17 residues. The CDR3 DNA sequence: TGTGCCAGCTCACCAGAAAGAACATCTTTCTCTGGAAACACCATATATTTT. Its translation: CASSPERTSFSGNTIYF.

A single count supports this clone. This chain uses TRBV7-2 with TRBJ1-2; 7 bases are shared with TRBD1. The CDR3 extends over 13 amino acids. V gave up 5 bases and J gave up 2 bases; unmatched junction bases: 2. From germline, CDR1 is SGHTA and CDR2 FQGNSA. The CDR3 DNA sequence: TGTGCCAGCAGCCGACAGGGCAACTATGGCTACACCTTC. It is translated as CASSRQGNYGYTF.

The rearrangement joins TRBV28 to TRBJ1-2; D is unclear. CDR3 length: 10 amino acids. The germline V and J ends were trimmed by 8 bases and 8 bases, with 9 bases remaining between them. Germline CDR1 MDHEN, CDR2 SYDVKM. The DNA of the CDR3 is TGTGCCAGCTCGGGATACGGCTACACCTTC. Its protein product is CASSGYGYTF.

This clone was recorded a few times. The chain is built from TRBV6-4 and TRBJ2-7; possibly TRBD2 for D (7 bases). Germline V CDR1 and CDR2: MRHNA, SNTAGT. The CDR3 sequence is 15 residues long. The V gene lost 2 bases and the J gene lost 0 bases, with 11 bases spanning the gap. The CDR3 nucleotides are TGTGCCAGCAGTGACACAGGGAGGGACTCCTACGAGCAGTACTTC. It translates to CASSDTGRDSYEQYF.

The sample holds one count of this clone. The CDR3 DNA reads as TGTGCCAGCAGCCTCGGTGGGCAGGGAACCCTCTATGGCTACACCTTC. Residues: CASSLGGQGTLYGYTF. The V and J genes are TRBV14 and TRBJ1-2; maybe TRBD1 (5 bases). The germline V and J ends were trimmed by 4 bases and 4 bases, with 19 bases remaining between them. This CDR3 has 16 residues. Germline V gives CDR1 SGHDN, CDR2 FVKESK.

V and J are TRBV13 and TRBJ2-7; 7 bases match TRBD1. With V trimmed by 4 bases and J by 3 bases, 6 bases remained unmatched. The CDR3 spans 14 residues. Looked up from germline, CDR1 is PRHDT and CDR2 is FYEKMQ (reference sequence). The CDR3 coding sequence is TGTGCCAGCAGCTCCAGGGACAGAGACTACGAGCAGTACTTC. Amino acid sequence: CASSSRDRDYEQYF.

This clone was detected once. The chain uses TRBV6-5 and TRBJ1-2; 10 nucleotides line up with TRBD1. Germline CDR1 is MNHEY and CDR2 is SVGAGI. This CDR3 comprises 16 residues. Losses at the gene ends were 0 bases for V and 5 bases for J; bases not matched to a gene: 6. CDR3 in amino acids: CASSYSGQGEFYGYTF. The DNA of the CDR3 is TGTGCCAGCAGTTACTCCGGACAGGGGGAGTTTTATGGCTACACCTTC.

The rearrangement joins TRBV7-8 to TRBJ1-5; D call uncertain. The V gene's germline CDR1 is SGHVS and CDR2 FQNEAQ. The CDR3 is 16 residues long. The ends were cut back, 2 bases at V and 2 bases at J, with 13 bases in the middle. CDR3 sequence: CASSLFSDGGNQPQHF. DNA of the CDR3: TGTGCCAGCAGCTTATTCAGCGACGGGGGCAATCAGCCCCAGCATTTT.

J is TRBJ1-1 and V is TRBV28, with a weak D call TRBD1 (5 bases). V was clipped by 6 bases and J by 1 base, with 12 bases between them. The CDR3 runs to 14 residues. Germline V lookup: CDR1 MDHEN, CDR2 SYDVKM. CDR3 nucleotide sequence: TGTGCCAGCAGCTCCGGGGGGTCGAACACTGAAGCTTTCTTT. Its translation: CASSSGGSNTEAFF.

The J gene is TRBJ2-2, the V gene TRBV2; the D is unclear. Trimming cost V 7 bases and J 1 base, with 10 bases left between them. Germline assignment: CDR1 SNHLY and CDR2 FYNNEI. The CDR3 length is 14 residues. CDR3 region: CASKPLVNTGELFF. The CDR3 DNA sequence: TGTGCCAGCAAACCACTTGTGAACACCGGGGAGCTGTTTTTT.

The chain links TRBV30 to TRBJ2-5, with a tentative D call TRBD1 (6 bases). V shed 4 bases and J shed 0 bases, with 18 bases lying between them. Germline V lookup: CDR1 GTSNPN, CDR2 SVGIG (reference sequence). The CDR3 totals 16 residues. The CDR3 loop is CAWTSQQGPHQETQYF. The CDR3 DNA sequence: TGTGCCTGGACCAGTCAACAGGGTCCGCACCAAGAGACCCAGTACTTC.

This clone was recorded only once. This sequence joins TRBV19 and TRBJ1-2; D is perhaps TRBD1 (6 bases). The CDR3 consists of 15 residues. Germline V gives CDR1 LNHDA, CDR2 SQIVND (reference sequence). Trimming took off 9 bases at V and 8 bases at J, with 25 bases between the two ends. The CDR3 region is CASDQPDSPDVGYTF. In nucleotides, the CDR3 is TGTGCCAGCGATCAGCCGGACAGCCCGGACGTAGGCTACACCTTC.

This sequence joins TRBV5-1 and TRBJ1-6, with 11 bases identical to TRBD1. V trimming: 4 bases; J trimming: 12 bases; junction bases outside the gene matches: 15. The V gene's germline CDR1 is SGHRS and CDR2 YFSETQ. This CDR3 comprises 17 residues. In DNA form, the CDR3 reads TGCGCCAGCAGCCCCGGGACAGGGGGTCCCCAGGGGGGACCCCTCCACTTT. This codes for CASSPGTGGPQGGPLHF.

The chain links TRBV5-1 to TRBJ1-2; 7 positions match TRBD1. CDR3 length equals 14 residues. V shed 0 bases and J 4 bases; nucleotides not matched to a gene: 3. Germline V gives CDR1 SGHRS, CDR2 YFSETQ. CDR3 in DNA: TGCGCCAGCAGCTTGGGACAGGGACCCTATGGCTACACCTTC. Translation: CASSLGQGPYGYTF.

In its sample, this clone was seen a few times. CDR3 residues: CASSLDGTVTEAFF. CDR3 nucleotides: TGCGCCAGCAGCTTGGATGGTACAGTCACTGAAGCTTTCTTT. The chain is built from TRBV5-1 and TRBJ1-1; D unclear. V lost 0 bases and J 4 bases, leaving 10 bases between the germline ends. This CDR3 is 14 amino acids long. The germline gives CDR1 SGHRS, CDR2 YFSETQ. Variable domain in full (rest from reference TRBV5-1 and TRBJ1-1): KAGVTQTPRYLIKTRGQQVTLSCSPISGHRSVSWYQQTPGQGLQFLFEYFSETQRNKGNFPGRFSGRQFSNSRSEMNVSTLELGDSALYLCASSLDGTVTEAFFGQGTRLTVV.

In this sample, this clone turned up once. The gene calls are TRBV11-2 and TRBJ2-5, with 8 bases matching TRBD1. The CDR3 sequence is 14 residues long. CDR1 is SGHAT, CDR2 FQNNGV, per germline. The trim removed 6 bases at V and 5 bases at J, leaving 8 bases unmatched. The CDR3 loop is CASSIGQGGETQYF. Written as DNA, the CDR3 is TGTGCCAGCAGTATCGGACAGGGTGGGGAGACCCAGTACTTC.

The genes are TRBV7-2 and TRBJ1-1; the match to TRBD1 covers 10 bases. The CDR3 contains 16 residues. V shed 4 bases and J 1 base; nucleotides not matched to a gene: 6. Germline assignment: CDR1 SGHTA and CDR2 FQGNSA. The CDR3 DNA sequence: TGTGCCAGCAGCTCGCAGGACAGGGGGGGGAACACTGAAGCTTTCTTT. Protein product: CASSSQDRGGNTEAFF.

The rearrangement joins TRBV7-6 to TRBJ1-1; D is unclear. Germline V CDR1 and CDR2: SGHVS, FNYEAQ. V was clipped by 5 bases and J by 1 base, with 5 bases between them. The CDR3 has 12 amino acids. CDR3 sequence (DNA): TGTGCCAGCAGCGGGAGGAACACTGAAGCTTTCTTT. Amino acid sequence: CASSGRNTEAFF.

V is TRBV6-5 and J is TRBJ1-4; no clear D. Germline assignment: CDR1 MNHEY and CDR2 SVGAGI. The V end was cut by 5 bases, the J end by 2 bases, with 9 bases between. The CDR3 sequence is 14 residues long. CDR3 residues: CASSQRRTNEKLFF. For the CDR3, the DNA is TGTGCCAGCAGTCAGAGGAGGACTAATGAAAAACTGTTTTTT.

The chain couples TRBV6-5 to TRBJ2-7; 9 bases fit TRBD1. CDR1 MNHEY and CDR2 SVGAGI come from the germline V gene. Trimming at V came to 4 bases and at J to 1 base, leaving 8 bases not matched to a gene. This CDR3 is built from 16 residues. The CDR3: CASSSPSGTGSYEQYF. The CDR3 DNA is TGTGCCAGCAGTTCCCCCTCCGGGACAGGGTCCTACGAGCAGTACTTC.

The rearrangement joins TRBV5-6 to TRBJ1-2, with TRBD1 matching over 7 bases. The germline CDR1 and CDR2 sequences are SGHDT and YYEEEE. V dropped 0 bases and J dropped 4; count of bases not matched to a gene: 6. The CDR3 runs 15 residues. This chain's CDR3 is CASSLASGGTYGYTF. CDR3 nucleotides: TGTGCCAGCAGCTTGGCCTCAGGGGGGACCTATGGCTACACCTTC.

The chain has TRBV7-2 and TRBJ2-5, with TRBD1 matching 12 bases. This CDR3 region has 17 residues. The germline CDR1 and CDR2 sequences are SGHTA and FQGNSA. Trimming removed 1 base from V and 5 bases from J; junction bases left unmatched: 8. The CDR3 DNA follows: TGTGCCAGCAGCTTAGTCTTGGGACAGGGGGCTAGGGAGACCCAGTACTTC. This sequence encodes CASSLVLGQGARETQYF.

The CDR3 DNA follows: TGTGCCAGTAAGTTCGACCCCTCGACAGGGAACACTGAAGCTTTCTTT. Protein sequence: CASKFDPSTGNTEAFF. The rearrangement joins TRBV7-8 to TRBJ1-1, with a tentative D call TRBD1 (6 bases). This CDR3 spans 16 amino acids. The germline V gene encodes CDR1 SGHVS and CDR2 FQNEAQ. The V gene lost 9 bases and the J gene lost 1 base, with 21 bases spanning the gap.

The V gene is TRBV19, the J gene TRBJ1-5; D possibly corresponds to TRBD1 (5 bases). Germline V gene sequence: CDR1 LNHDA, CDR2 SQIVND (reference sequence). The CDR3 is made up of 16 amino acids. The ends were cut back, 1 base at V and 2 bases at J, with 12 bases in the middle. In DNA, the CDR3 is TGTGCCAGTAGTATAGTAGCGGGGGACGGCAATCAGCCCCAGCATTTT. It specifies CASSIVAGDGNQPQHF.